This T cell receptor (beta chain) derives from a study of blood T cell repertoires in COVID-19. Across the study: The cDNA or gDNA used as material had been derived from T cells, B-cell-depleted T cells, or PBMCs.

Original data processing: Reference gene primer amplification in the assay estimated nucleated cell counts. Assay: immunoSEQ multiplex PCR; the TCRdb copy retains only in-frame clones and omits some. Clone size and the V and J calls come from that table; the DNA yielded D and trimming. The sample has some 150,000 clones; approximately 80% are singletons. V was trimmed by 3 bases and J by 0 bases, leaving 14 bases between them. The CDR3 is 16 residues long. Germline V gene sequence: CDR1 KGHSH, CDR2 LQKENI. Enrolment of Seattle patients took place during active infection, and they were followed longitudinally.

This clonotype was obtained from a woman aged 55-70 years with COVID-19, enrolled during active disease. The specimen was peripheral blood. J is TRBJ1-1 and V is TRBV18; D might be TRBD1 (6 bases). The CDR3 coding sequence is TGTGCCAGCTCACCCGGGGGGCGGCTCATGAACACTGAAGCTTTCTTT. Protein sequence: CASSPGGRLMNTEAFF.